This TCR beta chain originates from a study of control samples from healthy donors and cancer patients. Measured with immunoSEQ multiplex PCR; TCRdb has only the in-frame clones, and not every one. The table lists roughly 88,000 clones, 85% of them singletons, with approximately 19% in the top ten. The length of the CDR3 is 16 residues. The ends were cut back, 0 bases at V and 9 bases at J, with 16 bases in the middle. CDR1 is SGHRS, CDR2 YFSETQ, per germline. The J gene is TRBJ1-6, the V gene TRBV5-1; D is perhaps TRBD1 (5 bases). The clonotype was recovered from a man younger than 45 in good health. Sample: blood. For the CDR3, the DNA is TGCGCCAGCAGCTTGGGGCAAGGGGCGAATGGTTCACCCCTCCACTTT. This encodes CASSLGQGANGSPLHF.